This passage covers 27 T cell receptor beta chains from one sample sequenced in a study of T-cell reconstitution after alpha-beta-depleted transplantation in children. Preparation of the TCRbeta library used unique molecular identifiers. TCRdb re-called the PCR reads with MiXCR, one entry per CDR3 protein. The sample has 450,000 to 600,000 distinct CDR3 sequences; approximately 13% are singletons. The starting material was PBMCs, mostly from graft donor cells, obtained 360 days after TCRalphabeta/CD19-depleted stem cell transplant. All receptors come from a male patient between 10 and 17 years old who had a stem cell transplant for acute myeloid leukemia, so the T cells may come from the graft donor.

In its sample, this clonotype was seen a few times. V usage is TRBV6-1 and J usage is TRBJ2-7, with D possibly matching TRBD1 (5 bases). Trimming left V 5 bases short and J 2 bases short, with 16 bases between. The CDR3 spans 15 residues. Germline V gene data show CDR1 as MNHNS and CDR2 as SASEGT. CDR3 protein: CASSRPHQGPYEQYF. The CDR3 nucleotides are TGTGCCAGCAGTAGACCACACCAGGGCCCCTACGAGCAGTACTTC.

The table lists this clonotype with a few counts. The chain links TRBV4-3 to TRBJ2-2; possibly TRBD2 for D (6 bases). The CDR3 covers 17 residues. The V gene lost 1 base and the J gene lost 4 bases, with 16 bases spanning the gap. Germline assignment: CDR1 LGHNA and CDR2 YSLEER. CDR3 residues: CASSQGSAGITTGELFF. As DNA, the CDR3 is TGCGCCAGCAGCCAAGGATCGGCGGGGATAACCACCGGGGAGCTGTTTTTT.

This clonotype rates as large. CDR3 DNA: TGCAGCGTTTGGCTAGCGGGAGTGGAGAATACGCAGTATTTT. Translated: CSVWLAGVENTQYF. The rearrangement joins TRBV29-1 to TRBJ2-3, with 10 bases fitting TRBD2. This CDR3 has 14 amino acids. The germline V gene encodes CDR1 SQVTM and CDR2 ANQGSEA. V gave up 5 bases and J gave up 7 bases; unmatched junction bases: 9.

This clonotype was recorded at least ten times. Here the CDR3 reads CSVGGDSGRVVHNEQFF. CDR3 DNA sequence: TGCAGCGTGGGAGGGGATAGCGGGAGGGTGGTCCACAATGAGCAGTTCTTC. The chain carries TRBV29-1 and TRBJ2-1; 11 bases align to TRBD2. Germline V gene sequence: CDR1 SQVTM, CDR2 ANQGSEA. V shed 6 bases and J 5 bases; nucleotides not matched to a gene: 15. The CDR3 consists of 17 residues.

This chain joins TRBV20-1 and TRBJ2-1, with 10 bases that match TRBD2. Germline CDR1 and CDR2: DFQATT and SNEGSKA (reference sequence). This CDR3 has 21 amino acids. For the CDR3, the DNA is TGCTGCGCTAGTCCCCCCAGACTAGCGGGCCGAGGAACCGGGTCCTACAATGAGCAGTTCTTC. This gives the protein CCASPPRLAGRGTGSYNEQFF.

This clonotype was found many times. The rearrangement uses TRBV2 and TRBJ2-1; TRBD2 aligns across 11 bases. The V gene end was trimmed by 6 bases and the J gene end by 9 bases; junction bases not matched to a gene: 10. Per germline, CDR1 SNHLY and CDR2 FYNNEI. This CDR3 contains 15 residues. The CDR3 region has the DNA TGTGCCAGCAGCCTTATGACTAGCGGGAACGGTGAGCAGTTCTTC. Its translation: CASSLMTSGNGEQFF.

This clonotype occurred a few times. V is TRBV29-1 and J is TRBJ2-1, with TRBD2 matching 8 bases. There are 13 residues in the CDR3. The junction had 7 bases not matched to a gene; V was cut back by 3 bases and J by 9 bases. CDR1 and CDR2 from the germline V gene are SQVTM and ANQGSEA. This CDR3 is CSVDGAGGGEQFF. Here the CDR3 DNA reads TGCAGCGTTGATGGGGCGGGAGGCGGTGAGCAGTTCTTC.

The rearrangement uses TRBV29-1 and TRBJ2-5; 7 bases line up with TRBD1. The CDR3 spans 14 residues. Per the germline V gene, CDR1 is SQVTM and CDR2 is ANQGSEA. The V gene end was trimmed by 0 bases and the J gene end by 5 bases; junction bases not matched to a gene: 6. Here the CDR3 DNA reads TGCAGCGTTGAAGAGACGACAGGGCTGGAGACCCAGTACTTC. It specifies CSVEETTGLETQYF.

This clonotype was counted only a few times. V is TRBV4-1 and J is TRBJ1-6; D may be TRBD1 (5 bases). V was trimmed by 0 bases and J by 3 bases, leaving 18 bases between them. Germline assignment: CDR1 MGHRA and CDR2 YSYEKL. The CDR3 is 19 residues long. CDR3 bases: TGCGCCAGCAGCCAAGAAAGTTGGGACGCCAGAGGCTATAATTCACCCCTCCACTTT. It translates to CASSQESWDARGYNSPLHF.

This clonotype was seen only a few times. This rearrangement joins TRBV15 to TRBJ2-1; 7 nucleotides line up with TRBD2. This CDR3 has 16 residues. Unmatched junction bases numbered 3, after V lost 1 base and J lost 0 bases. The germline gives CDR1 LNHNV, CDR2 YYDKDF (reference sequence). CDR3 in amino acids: CATSRARGVSYNEQFF. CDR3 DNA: TGTGCCACCAGCAGAGCCCGGGGGGTCTCCTACAATGAGCAGTTCTTC.

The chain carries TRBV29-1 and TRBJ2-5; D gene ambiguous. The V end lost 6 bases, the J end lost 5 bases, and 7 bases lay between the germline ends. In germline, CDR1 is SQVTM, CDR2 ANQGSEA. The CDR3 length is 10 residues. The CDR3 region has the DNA TGCAGCGTCATACGGGAGACCCAGTACTTC. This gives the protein CSVIRETQYF.

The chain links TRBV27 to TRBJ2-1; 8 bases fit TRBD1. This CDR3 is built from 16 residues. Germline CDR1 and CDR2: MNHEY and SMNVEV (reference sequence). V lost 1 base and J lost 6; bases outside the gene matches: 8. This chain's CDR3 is CASSLYARGLRNEQFF. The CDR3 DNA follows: TGTGCCAGCAGTTTATATGCCAGGGGGCTGCGCAATGAGCAGTTCTTC.

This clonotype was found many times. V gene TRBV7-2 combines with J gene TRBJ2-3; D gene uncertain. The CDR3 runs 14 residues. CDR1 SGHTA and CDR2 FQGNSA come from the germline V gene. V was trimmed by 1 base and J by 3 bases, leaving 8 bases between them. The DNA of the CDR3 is TGTGCCAGCAGCTTAGATCCAGCAACAGATACGCAGTATTTT. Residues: CASSLDPATDTQYF.

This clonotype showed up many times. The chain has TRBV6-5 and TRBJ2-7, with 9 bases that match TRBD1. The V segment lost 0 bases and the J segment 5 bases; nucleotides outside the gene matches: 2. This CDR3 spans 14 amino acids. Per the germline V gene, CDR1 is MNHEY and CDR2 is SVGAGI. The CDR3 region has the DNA TGTGCCAGCAGTTACTCCGGGACAGGGAACGAGCAGTACTTC. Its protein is CASSYSGTGNEQYF.

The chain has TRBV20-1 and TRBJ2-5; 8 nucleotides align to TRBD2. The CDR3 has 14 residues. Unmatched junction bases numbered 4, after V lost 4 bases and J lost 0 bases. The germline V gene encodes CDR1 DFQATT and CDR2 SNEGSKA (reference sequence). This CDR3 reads CSATAGLDQETQYF. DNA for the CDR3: TGCAGTGCTACCGCGGGACTAGACCAAGAGACCCAGTACTTC.

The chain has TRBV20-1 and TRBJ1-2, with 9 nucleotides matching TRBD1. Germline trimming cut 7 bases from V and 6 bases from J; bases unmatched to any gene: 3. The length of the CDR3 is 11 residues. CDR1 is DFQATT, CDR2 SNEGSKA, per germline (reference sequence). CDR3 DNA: TGCAGTGGGACAGGGGTCGATGGCTACACCTTC. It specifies CSGTGVDGYTF.

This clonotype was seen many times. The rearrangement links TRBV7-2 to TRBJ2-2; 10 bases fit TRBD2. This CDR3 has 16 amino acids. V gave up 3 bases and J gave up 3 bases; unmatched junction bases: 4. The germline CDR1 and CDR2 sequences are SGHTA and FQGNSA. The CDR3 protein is CASSFASGSDTGELFF. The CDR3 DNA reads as TGTGCCAGCAGCTTCGCTAGCGGGAGCGACACCGGGGAGCTGTTTTTT.

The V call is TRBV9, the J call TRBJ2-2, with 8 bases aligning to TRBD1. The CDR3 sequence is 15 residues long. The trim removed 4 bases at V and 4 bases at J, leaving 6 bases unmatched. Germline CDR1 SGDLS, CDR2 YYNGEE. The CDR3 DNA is TGTGCCAGCAGCCCGCGGACAGGGAGCACCGGGGAGCTGTTTTTT. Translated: CASSPRTGSTGELFF.

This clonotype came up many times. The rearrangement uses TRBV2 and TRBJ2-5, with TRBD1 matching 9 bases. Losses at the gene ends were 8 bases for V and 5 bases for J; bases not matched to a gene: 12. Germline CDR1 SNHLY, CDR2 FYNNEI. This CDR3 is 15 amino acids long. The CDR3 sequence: CASLQKDRGLETQYF. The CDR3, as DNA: TGTGCCAGCTTACAAAAGGACAGGGGTTTGGAGACCCAGTACTTC.

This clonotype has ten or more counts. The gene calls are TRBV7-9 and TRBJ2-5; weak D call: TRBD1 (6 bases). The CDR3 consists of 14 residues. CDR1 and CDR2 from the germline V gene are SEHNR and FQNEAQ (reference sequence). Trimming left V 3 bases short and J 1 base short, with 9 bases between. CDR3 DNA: TGTGCCAGCAGCTTTGGACAGTTCCAAGAGACCCAGTACTTC. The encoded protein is CASSFGQFQETQYF.

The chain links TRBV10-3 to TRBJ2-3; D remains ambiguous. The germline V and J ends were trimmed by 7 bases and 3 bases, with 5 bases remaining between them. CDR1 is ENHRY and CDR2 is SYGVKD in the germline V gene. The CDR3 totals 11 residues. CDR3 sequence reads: CAIKLTDTQYF. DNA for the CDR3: TGTGCCATCAAGTTAACAGATACGCAGTATTTT.

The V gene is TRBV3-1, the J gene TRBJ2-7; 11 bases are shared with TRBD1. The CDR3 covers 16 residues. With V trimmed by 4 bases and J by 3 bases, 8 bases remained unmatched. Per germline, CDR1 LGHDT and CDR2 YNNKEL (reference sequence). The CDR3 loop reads CASSPQGGTGGYEQYF. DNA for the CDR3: TGTGCCAGCAGCCCCCAAGGGGGGACAGGGGGCTACGAGCAGTACTTC.

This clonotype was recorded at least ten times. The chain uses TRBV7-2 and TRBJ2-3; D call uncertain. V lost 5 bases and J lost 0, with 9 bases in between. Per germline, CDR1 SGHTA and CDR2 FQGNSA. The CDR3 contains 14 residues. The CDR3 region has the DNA TGTGCCAGCAGCCTCACCCCCAGCACAGATACGCAGTATTTT. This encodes CASSLTPSTDTQYF.

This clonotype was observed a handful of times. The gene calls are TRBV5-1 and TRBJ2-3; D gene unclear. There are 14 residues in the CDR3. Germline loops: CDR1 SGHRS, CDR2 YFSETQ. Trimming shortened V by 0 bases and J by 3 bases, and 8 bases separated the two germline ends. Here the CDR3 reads CASSLGRPTDTQYF. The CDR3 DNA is TGCGCCAGCAGCTTGGGGCGCCCTACAGATACGCAGTATTTT.

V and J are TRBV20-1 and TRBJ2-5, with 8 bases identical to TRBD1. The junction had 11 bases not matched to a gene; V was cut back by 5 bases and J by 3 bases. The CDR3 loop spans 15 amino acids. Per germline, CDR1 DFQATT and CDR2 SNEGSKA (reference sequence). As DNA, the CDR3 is TGCAGTGCTCAGGGGAGGACAGGGACGGAAGAGACCCAGTACTTC. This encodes CSAQGRTGTEETQYF.

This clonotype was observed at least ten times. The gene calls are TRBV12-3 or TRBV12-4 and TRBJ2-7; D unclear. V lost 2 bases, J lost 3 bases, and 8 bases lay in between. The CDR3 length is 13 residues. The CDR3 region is CASSLSILYEQYF. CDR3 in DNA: TGTGCCAGCAGTTTATCGATCCTCTACGAGCAGTACTTC.

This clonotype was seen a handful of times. The CDR3 here is CASSQDRGIYEQYF. DNA for the CDR3: TGCGCCAGCAGCCAAGATAGGGGGATCTACGAGCAGTACTTC. This chain connects TRBV4-3 to TRBJ2-7; possibly TRBD1 for D (6 bases). The CDR3 runs to 14 residues. CDR1 LGHNA and CDR2 YSLEER come from the germline V gene. Trimming removed 0 bases at V and 3 bases at J, with 9 bases between.